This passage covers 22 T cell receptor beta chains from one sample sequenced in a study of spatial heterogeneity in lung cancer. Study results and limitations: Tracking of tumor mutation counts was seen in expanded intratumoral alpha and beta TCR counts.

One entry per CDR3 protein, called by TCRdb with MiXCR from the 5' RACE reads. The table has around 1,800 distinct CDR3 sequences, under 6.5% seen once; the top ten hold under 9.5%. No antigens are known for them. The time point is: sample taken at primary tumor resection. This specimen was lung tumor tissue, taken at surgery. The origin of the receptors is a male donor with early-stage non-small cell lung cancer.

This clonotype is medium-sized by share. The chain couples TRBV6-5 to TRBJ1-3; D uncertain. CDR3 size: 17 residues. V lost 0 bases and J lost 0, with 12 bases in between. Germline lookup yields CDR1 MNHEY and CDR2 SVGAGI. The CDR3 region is CASSYSREDLSGNTIYF. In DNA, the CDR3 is TGTGCCAGCAGTTACTCGAGGGAGGACCTCTCTGGAAACACCATATATTTT.

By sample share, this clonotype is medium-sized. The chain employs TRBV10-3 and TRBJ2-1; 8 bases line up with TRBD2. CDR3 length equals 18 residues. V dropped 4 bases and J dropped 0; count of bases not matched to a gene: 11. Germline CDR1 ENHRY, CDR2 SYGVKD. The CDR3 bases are TGTGCCATCAGTGCTTCAATAGCGGGATCAAGCTCCTACAATGAGCAGTTCTTC. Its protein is CAISASIAGSSSYNEQFF.

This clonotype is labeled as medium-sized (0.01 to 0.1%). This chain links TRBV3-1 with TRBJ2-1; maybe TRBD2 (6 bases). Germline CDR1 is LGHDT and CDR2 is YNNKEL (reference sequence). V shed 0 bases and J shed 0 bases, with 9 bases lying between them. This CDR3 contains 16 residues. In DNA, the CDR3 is TGTGCCAGCAGCCAAGATAGCGGTAGCTCCTACAATGAGCAGTTCTTC. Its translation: CASSQDSGSSYNEQFF.

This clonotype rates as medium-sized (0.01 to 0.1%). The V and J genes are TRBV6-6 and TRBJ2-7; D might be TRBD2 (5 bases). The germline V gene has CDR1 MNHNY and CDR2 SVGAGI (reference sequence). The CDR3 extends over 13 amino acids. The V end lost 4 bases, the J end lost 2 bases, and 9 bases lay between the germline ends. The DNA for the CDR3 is TGTGCCAGCAGTTCGGGGATGACCTACGAGCAGTACTTC. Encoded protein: CASSSGMTYEQYF.

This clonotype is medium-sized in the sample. CDR3 protein: CASSLGSVDYGYTF. The CDR3 DNA sequence: TGTGCCAGCAGCTTAGGGAGTGTGGACTATGGCTACACCTTC. The rearrangement uses TRBV7-9 and TRBJ1-2; D is ambiguous. Looked up from germline, CDR1 is SEHNR and CDR2 is FQNEAQ (reference sequence). V dropped 1 base and J dropped 3 bases, with 9 bases sitting between them. The CDR3 totals 14 residues. The variable domain in full, with the rest retrieved from reference TRBV7-9 and TRBJ1-2, is DTGVSQNPRHKITKRGQNVTFRCDPISEHNRLYWYRQTLGQGPEFLTYFQNEAQLEKSRLLSDRFSAERPKGSFSTLEIQRTEQGDSAMYLCASSLGSVDYGYTFGSGTRLTVV.

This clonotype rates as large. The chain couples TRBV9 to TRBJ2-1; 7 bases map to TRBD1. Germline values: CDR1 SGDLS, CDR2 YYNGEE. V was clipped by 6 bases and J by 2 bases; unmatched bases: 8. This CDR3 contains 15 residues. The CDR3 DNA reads TGTGCCAGCACCCCTTTGGACAGGCCCTACAATGAGCAGTTCTTC. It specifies CASTPLDRPYNEQFF.

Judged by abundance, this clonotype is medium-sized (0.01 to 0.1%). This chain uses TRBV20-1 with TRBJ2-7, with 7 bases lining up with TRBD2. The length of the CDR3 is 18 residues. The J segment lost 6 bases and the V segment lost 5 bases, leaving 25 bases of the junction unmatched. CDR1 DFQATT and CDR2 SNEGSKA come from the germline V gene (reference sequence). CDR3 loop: CSAPNALTGLDPSGEQYF. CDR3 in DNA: TGCAGTGCTCCCAACGCCCTAACAGGACTAGACCCCTCGGGCGAGCAGTACTTC.

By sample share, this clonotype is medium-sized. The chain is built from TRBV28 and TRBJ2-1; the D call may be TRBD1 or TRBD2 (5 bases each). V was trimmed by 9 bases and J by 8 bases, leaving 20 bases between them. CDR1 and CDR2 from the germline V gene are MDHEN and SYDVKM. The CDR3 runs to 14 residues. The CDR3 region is CASPRDGAGDEQFF. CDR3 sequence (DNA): TGTGCCAGTCCCCGGGACGGAGCAGGCGATGAGCAGTTCTTC.

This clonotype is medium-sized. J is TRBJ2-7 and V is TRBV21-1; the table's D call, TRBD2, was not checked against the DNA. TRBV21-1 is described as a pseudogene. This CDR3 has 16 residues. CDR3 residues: CASSKGTSGSSYEQYF. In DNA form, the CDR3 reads TGTGCCAGCAGCAAAGGGACTAGCGGGAGCTCCTACGAGCAGTACTTC.

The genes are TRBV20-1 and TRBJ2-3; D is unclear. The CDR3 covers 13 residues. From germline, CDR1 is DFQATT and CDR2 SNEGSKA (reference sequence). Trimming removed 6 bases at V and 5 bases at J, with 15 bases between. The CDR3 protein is CSASLTTGDTQYF. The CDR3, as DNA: TGCAGTGCCAGCCTCACAACGGGAGATACGCAGTATTTT.

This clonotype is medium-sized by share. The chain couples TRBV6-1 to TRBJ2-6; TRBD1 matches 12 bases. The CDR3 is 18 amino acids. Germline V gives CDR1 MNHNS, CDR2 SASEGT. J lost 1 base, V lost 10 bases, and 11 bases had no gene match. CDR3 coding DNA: TGTGCCACCTGCCCCCCGGGACAGGGGGCTTCTGGGGCCAACGTCCTGACTTTC. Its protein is CATCPPGQGASGANVLTF.

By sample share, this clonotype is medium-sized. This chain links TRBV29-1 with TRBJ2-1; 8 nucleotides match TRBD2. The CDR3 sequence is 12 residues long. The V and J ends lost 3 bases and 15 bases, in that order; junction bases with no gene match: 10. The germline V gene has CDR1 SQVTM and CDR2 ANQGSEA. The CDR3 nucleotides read TGCAGCGTTGAGAGCGGGAGTTCTAAACGGTTCTTC. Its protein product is CSVESGSSKRFF.

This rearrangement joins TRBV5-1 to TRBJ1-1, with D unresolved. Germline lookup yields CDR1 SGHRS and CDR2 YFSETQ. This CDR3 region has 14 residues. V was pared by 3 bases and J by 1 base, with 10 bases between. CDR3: CASSSRPENTEAFF. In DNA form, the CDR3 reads TGCGCCAGCAGCTCGCGACCGGAGAACACTGAAGCTTTCTTT.

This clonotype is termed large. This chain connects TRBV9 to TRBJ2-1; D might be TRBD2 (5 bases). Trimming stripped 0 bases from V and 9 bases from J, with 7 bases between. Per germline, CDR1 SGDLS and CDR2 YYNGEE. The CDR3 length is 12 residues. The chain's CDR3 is CASSVGGGEQFF. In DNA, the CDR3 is TGTGCCAGCAGCGTAGGCGGAGGTGAGCAGTTCTTC.

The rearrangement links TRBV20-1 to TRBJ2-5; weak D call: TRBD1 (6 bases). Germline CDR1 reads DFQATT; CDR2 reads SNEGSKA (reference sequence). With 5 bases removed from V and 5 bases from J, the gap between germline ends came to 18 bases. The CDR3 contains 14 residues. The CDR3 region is CSAGPLQGWETQYF. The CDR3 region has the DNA TGCAGTGCTGGGCCCCTCCAGGGGTGGGAGACCCAGTACTTC.

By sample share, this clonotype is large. The CDR3 loop is CASSLGPSNQPQHF. CDR3 sequence (DNA): TGTGCCAGCAGCTTAGGACCCAGCAATCAGCCCCAGCATTTT. The chain is built from TRBV7-2 and TRBJ1-5; D remains ambiguous. From germline, CDR1 is SGHTA and CDR2 FQGNSA. V lost 1 base to trimming and J lost 1 base, with 5 bases between them. This CDR3 contains 14 residues.

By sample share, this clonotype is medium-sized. This chain's CDR3 is CASSPGQLSTDTQYF. In DNA form, the CDR3 reads TGTGCCAGCAGCCCCGGACAGTTAAGCACAGATACGCAGTATTTT. The chain joins TRBV7-3 to TRBJ2-3; the D gene is possibly TRBD1 (6 bases). The germline V gene encodes CDR1 SGHTA and CDR2 FQGTGA. Trimming took off 5 bases at V and 0 bases at J, with 12 bases between the two ends. CDR3 length: 15 residues.

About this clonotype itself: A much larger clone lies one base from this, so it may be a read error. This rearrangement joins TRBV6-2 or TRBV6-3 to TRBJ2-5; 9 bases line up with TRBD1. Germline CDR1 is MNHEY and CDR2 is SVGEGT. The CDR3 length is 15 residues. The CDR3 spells CVSSSNRGPGETQYF. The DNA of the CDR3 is TGTGTCAGCAGCTCCAACAGGGGGCCGGGAGAGACCCAGTACTTC.

The CDR3 DNA reads TGTGCCACCAGCGGAAGACGGAACACGAACACCGGGGAGCTGTTTTTT. Encoded protein: CATSGRRNTNTGELFF. The chain combines TRBV15 with TRBJ2-2; no definite D call. Germline V CDR1 and CDR2: LNHNV, YYDKDF (reference sequence). V was trimmed by 5 bases and J by 0 bases, leaving 13 bases between them. The CDR3 loop spans 16 amino acids.

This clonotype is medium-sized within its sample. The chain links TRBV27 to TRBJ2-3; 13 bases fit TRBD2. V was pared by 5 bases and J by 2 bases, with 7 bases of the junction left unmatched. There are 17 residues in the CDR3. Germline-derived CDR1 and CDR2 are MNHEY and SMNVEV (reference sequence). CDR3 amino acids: CASSPRGLAGITDTQYF. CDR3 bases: TGTGCCAGCAGTCCCCGGGGACTAGCGGGGATCACAGATACGCAGTATTTT.

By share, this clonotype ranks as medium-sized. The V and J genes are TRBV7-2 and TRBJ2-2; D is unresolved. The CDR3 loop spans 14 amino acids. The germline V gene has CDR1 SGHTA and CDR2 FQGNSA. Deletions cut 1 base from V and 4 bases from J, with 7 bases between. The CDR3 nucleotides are TGTGCCAGCAGCTTAGTATGGGGCACCGGGGAGCTGTTTTTT. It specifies CASSLVWGTGELFF.

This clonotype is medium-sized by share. The CDR3: CSVTDRGNEKLFF. In DNA, the CDR3 is TGCAGCGTGACGGACAGGGGAAATGAAAAACTGTTTTTT. This chain connects TRBV29-1 to TRBJ1-4; 9 bases agree with TRBD1. The V gene's germline CDR1 is SQVTM and CDR2 ANQGSEA. The CDR3 sequence is 13 residues long. The V and J ends lost 6 bases and 5 bases, in that order; junction bases with no gene match: 4.